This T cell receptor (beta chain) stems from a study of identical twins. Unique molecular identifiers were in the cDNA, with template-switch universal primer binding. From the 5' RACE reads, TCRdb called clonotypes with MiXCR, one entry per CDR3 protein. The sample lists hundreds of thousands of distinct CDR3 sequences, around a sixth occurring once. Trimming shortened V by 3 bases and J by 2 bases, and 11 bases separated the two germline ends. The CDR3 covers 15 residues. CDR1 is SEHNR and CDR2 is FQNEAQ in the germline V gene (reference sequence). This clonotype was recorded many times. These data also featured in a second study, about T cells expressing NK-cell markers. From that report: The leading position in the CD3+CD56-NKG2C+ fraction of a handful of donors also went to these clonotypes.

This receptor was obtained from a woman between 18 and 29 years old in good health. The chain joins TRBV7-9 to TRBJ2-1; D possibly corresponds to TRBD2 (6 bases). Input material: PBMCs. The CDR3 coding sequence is TGTGCCAGCAGCTTCGTCGGACTACCCTACAATGAGCAGTTCTTC. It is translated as CASSFVGLPYNEQFF.